This TCR beta chain is from a study of cytomegalovirus exposure and HLA in healthy donors. Whole-study context: The same platform was used for the 100 to 150 validation repertoires and the roughly 700 first-cohort repertoires, a later analysis reported. Study-wide results and limits: Three chains linked to CMV were shown in vitro to be specific for CMV antigens. Cytomegalovirus association was assigned to under 200 TCR beta chains.

While the first cohort had around 700 subjects, the donors belonged to the separate validation cohort of 100 to 150 subjects. As concerns this clone: Its antigen is as yet unknown.

Repertoires were generated with immunoSEQ multiplex PCR, while TCRdb's copy carries only in-frame clones and drops some. This table holds 250,000 to 350,000 clones, 75% to 90% found once. The ends lost 8 bases at V and 0 bases at J; junction bases unmatched: 6. CDR1 and CDR2 (germline): MNHEY, SVGAGI. The CDR3 loop spans 15 amino acids. V usage is TRBV6-5 and J usage is TRBJ2-3; 9 bases agree with TRBD2. The sequencing sample was made of PBMCs. The sequence came from a woman aged 18 to 35 in good health and CMV-seronegative. The CDR3 coding sequence is TGTGCCAGCGGGCCGACTAGCGGAAGCACAGATACGCAGTATTTT. Its protein is CASGPTSGSTDTQYF.